One and the same sample provided the 5 T cell receptor beta chains below, sequenced in a study of control samples from healthy donors and cancer patients. Some clones are missing from TCRdb's copy, which holds only in-frame ones; the method was immunoSEQ multiplex PCR. The data show roughly 55,000 clones, approximately 85% seen once. The source material was blood. The origin of the receptors is a middle-aged man in good health.

The rearrangement joins TRBV5-8 to TRBJ2-7, with unresolved D. The length of the CDR3 is 11 residues. The germline CDR1 and CDR2 sequences are SGHTS and YDEGEE. Trimming cost V 2 bases and J 5 bases, with 5 bases left between them. The CDR3 here is CASSFYHEQYF. The CDR3 DNA reads as TGTGCCAGCAGCTTCTACCACGAGCAGTACTTC. Full variable domain (missing parts from reference TRBV5-8 and TRBJ2-7): EAGVTQSPTHLIKTRGQQATLRCSPISGHTSVYWYQQALGLGLQFLLWYDEGEERNRGNFPPRFSGRQFPNYSSELNVNALELEDSALYLCASSFYHEQYFGPGTRLTVT.

The J gene is TRBJ1-5, the V gene TRBV6-5; D call uncertain. V lost 5 bases to trimming and J lost 2 bases, with 7 bases between them. This CDR3 spans 13 amino acids. Germline V gene sequence: CDR1 MNHEY, CDR2 SVGAGI. The CDR3 protein is CASSPPGNQPQHF. Here the CDR3 DNA reads TGTGCCAGCAGTCCACCAGGCAATCAGCCCCAGCATTTT.

The V gene is TRBV5-1, the J gene TRBJ1-1; unclear D gene. This CDR3 is built from 14 residues. Germline CDR1 SGHRS, CDR2 YFSETQ. The V and J ends lost 4 bases and 6 bases respectively, with 16 bases between them. Here the CDR3 reads CASSPQSGSAEAFF. CDR3 in DNA: TGCGCCAGCAGCCCCCAATCGGGTTCGGCTGAAGCTTTCTTT.

The chain carries TRBV9 and TRBJ2-2, with D perhaps matching TRBD2 (5 bases). V was shortened by 8 bases and J by 6 bases, with 11 bases between the two germline ends. The V gene's germline CDR1 is SGDLS and CDR2 YYNGEE. The CDR3 sequence is 12 residues long. The CDR3: CASFGGAGELFF. Written as DNA, the CDR3 is TGTGCCAGTTTCGGAGGTGCCGGGGAGCTGTTTTTT.

V is TRBV7-3 and J is TRBJ2-4; D might be TRBD1 or TRBD2, each matching 5 bases. V lost 5 bases and J lost 9, with 14 bases in between. There are 13 residues in the CDR3. Germline V CDR1 and CDR2: SGHTA, FQGTGA. Written as DNA, the CDR3 is TGTGCCAGCAGCGCACAAGGGACCATCATTCAGTACTTC. Its translation: CASSAQGTIIQYF.